The next 22 T cell receptor beta chains were all read from a single sample in a study of Ad26.COV2.S vaccination and SARS-CoV-2 variants. Documented treatment: some 19 received Ad26.COV2.S at low or high dose, single or two shots; several received placebo; per-sample allocation not given. Vaccine and placebo recipients were sampled on day 63 after the first injection. The table came from immunoSEQ multiplex PCR; TCRdb's copy has only in-frame clones and leaves some out. This table holds hundreds of thousands of clones, about 87% found once. The sequenced sample was peripheral blood, obtained in a trial of Ad26.COV2.S vaccine versus placebo. These receptors were collected from a person between 18 and 65 years old who received the Ad26.COV2.S COVID-19 vaccine or a placebo.

The V gene is TRBV6-5, the J gene TRBJ1-2; D ambiguous. The CDR3 has 16 residues. Germline V lookup: CDR1 MNHEY, CDR2 SVGAGI. V lost 0 bases and J lost 8, with 19 bases in between. The chain's CDR3 is CASSYSTALPVGGYTF. The CDR3 nucleotides are TGTGCCAGCAGTTACTCGACGGCTCTACCCGTTGGCGGCTACACCTTC.

The V and J genes are TRBV19 and TRBJ2-3, with a weak D call TRBD1 (5 bases). With 4 bases removed from V and 2 bases from J, the gap between germline ends came to 16 bases. Germline V CDR1 and CDR2: LNHDA, SQIVND (reference sequence). This CDR3 is 16 amino acids long. The CDR3 nucleotides are TGTGCCAGTAGTAGGGCAGGGCCCCTTAACACAGATACGCAGTATTTT. It specifies CASSRAGPLNTDTQYF. Complete variable domain (other parts from reference TRBV19 and TRBJ2-3): DGGITQSPKYLFRKEGQNVTLSCEQNLNHDAMYWYRQDPGQGLRLIYYSQIVNDFQKGDIAEGYSVSREKKESFPLTVTSAQKNPTAFYLCASSRAGPLNTDTQYFGPGTRLTVL.

Written as DNA, the CDR3 is TGTGCCAGCAGCTTAACGCCGGGGGCATTTGAGACCCAGTACTTC. It translates to CASSLTPGAFETQYF. J is TRBJ2-5 and V is TRBV5-4; D could derive from TRBD1 or TRBD2 (6 bases each). CDR3 length: 15 amino acids. Germline CDR1 SGHNT, CDR2 YYREEE (reference sequence). Trimming left V 2 bases short and J 5 bases short, with 16 bases between.

This clone showed up just a few times. The sample has other DNA sequences that encode this CDR3 too. The chain joins TRBV6-5 to TRBJ1-1; D is perhaps TRBD1 (5 bases). The germline V and J ends were trimmed by 5 bases and 1 base, with 8 bases remaining between them. CDR1 and CDR2 (germline): MNHEY, SVGAGI. The CDR3 spans 13 residues. This CDR3 is CASSRDGNTEAFF. The CDR3 DNA follows: TGTGCCAGCAGTCGGGACGGGAACACTGAAGCTTTCTTT.

The J gene is TRBJ1-5, the V gene TRBV28; 11 nucleotides match TRBD1. The ends lost 5 bases at V and 7 bases at J; junction bases unmatched: 7. Germline CDR1 is MDHEN and CDR2 is SYDVKM. This CDR3 comprises 15 residues. The CDR3 loop reads CASSLGQGARQPQHF. Here the CDR3 DNA reads TGTGCCAGCAGTCTCGGACAGGGGGCAAGGCAGCCCCAGCATTTT.

This chain joins TRBV7-3 and TRBJ1-1; D is ambiguous. The CDR3 is 15 amino acids. Germline CDR1 SGHTA, CDR2 FQGTGA. V was pared by 3 bases and J by 0 bases, with 11 bases between. CDR3 coding DNA: TGTGCCAGCAGCTTTACGGGAGACATGAACACTGAAGCTTTCTTT. It codes for CASSFTGDMNTEAFF.

This clone showed up just once. The rearrangement links TRBV23-1 to TRBJ1-5; perhaps TRBD1 as D (6 bases). TRBV23-1 is known as an ORF, though its function is uncertain. The CDR3 consists of 19 residues. The V gene lost 4 bases and the J gene lost 4 bases, with 26 bases spanning the gap. CDR3 in DNA: TGCGCCAGCAGTCCGAGGGGGGGCCACCTCCCTCCCTGGAATCAGCCCCAGCATTTT. Translation: CASSPRGGHLPPWNQPQHF.

The chain carries TRBV9 and TRBJ1-3; no clear D. Per the germline V gene, CDR1 is SGDLS and CDR2 is YYNGEE. There are 12 residues in the CDR3. Trimming removed 5 bases from V and 7 bases from J, with 10 bases in between. The CDR3 protein is CASSTPRNTIYF. CDR3 coding DNA: TGTGCCAGCAGTACCCCGAGGAACACCATATATTTT.

The gene calls are TRBV30 and TRBJ1-2; 8 positions agree with TRBD1. The V gene end was trimmed by 5 bases and the J gene end by 7 bases; junction bases not matched to a gene: 9. The length of the CDR3 is 13 residues. Germline loops: CDR1 GTSNPN, CDR2 SVGIG (reference sequence). The CDR3 nucleotides are TGTGCCTGGGGTGCACAGGGGGGGTTTGGCTACACCTTC. Its protein product is CAWGAQGGFGYTF.

The J gene is TRBJ2-7, the V gene TRBV4-1; D is uncertain. This CDR3 has 14 amino acids. Between the trimmed V and J ends, which lost 2 bases and 2 bases, there was a span of 10 bases. Germline CDR1 is MGHRA and CDR2 is YSYEKL. The CDR3 protein is CASSQTLMTYEQYF. The CDR3 coding sequence is TGCGCCAGCAGCCAAACATTGATGACCTACGAGCAGTACTTC.

The rearrangement joins TRBV14 to TRBJ2-7; either TRBD1 or TRBD2 may fit D (5 bases each). Germline values: CDR1 SGHDN, CDR2 FVKESK. Trimming pared 3 bases from V and 8 bases from J, leaving 17 bases between. The CDR3 totals 14 residues. The CDR3 sequence is CASSQGPGTTKQYF. The CDR3 region has the DNA TGTGCCAGCAGCCAGGGCCCCGGGACCACCAAGCAGTACTTC.

This chain links TRBV7-7 with TRBJ2-1; TRBD2 aligns across 7 bases. The CDR3 extends over 16 amino acids. CDR1 SSHAT and CDR2 FNYEAQ come from the germline V gene (reference sequence). Trimming cost V 1 base and J 8 bases; bases outside gene matches: 11. The CDR3 here is CASSLGGGALVDEQFF. CDR3 nucleotides: TGTGCCAGCAGCTTAGGCGGGGGTGCCCTAGTCGATGAGCAGTTCTTC.

The V gene is TRBV11-2, the J gene TRBJ2-3; weak D call: TRBD1 (5 bases). V was shortened by 2 bases and J by 4 bases, with 10 bases between the two germline ends. This CDR3 contains 14 residues. Germline values: CDR1 SGHAT, CDR2 FQNNGV. The CDR3, as DNA: TGTGCCAGCAGCTTATCAGGGATCGCAGATACGCAGTATTTT. Translated, it gives CASSLSGIADTQYF. Using reference TRBV11-2 and TRBJ2-3 for the parts outside the CDR3, the full variable domain is EAGVAQSPRYKIIEKRQSVAFWCNPISGHATLYWYQQILGQGPKLLIQFQNNGVVDDSQLPKDRFSAERLKGVDSTLKIQPAKLEDSAVYLCASSLSGIADTQYFGPGTRLTVL.

The chain recombines TRBV3-1 (or the pseudogene TRBV3-2) with TRBJ2-5; D possibly uses TRBD1 or TRBD2 (6 bases each). The V gene lost 5 bases and the J gene lost 7 bases, with 14 bases spanning the gap. This CDR3 contains 13 residues. Germline V CDR1 and CDR2: LGHDT, YNNKEL (reference sequence). For the CDR3, the DNA is TGTGCCAGCAGCGGGGGGCGCGTGGGGACCCAGTACTTC. Protein product: CASSGGRVGTQYF.

This chain joins TRBV6-2 or TRBV6-3 and TRBJ2-7; unclear D gene. Trimming pared 1 base from V and 3 bases from J, leaving 4 bases between. Germline assignment: CDR1 MNHEY and CDR2 SVGEGT. This CDR3 region has 12 residues. The CDR3 region is CASSYLYYEQYF. The CDR3 DNA reads as TGTGCCAGCAGTTACTTATACTACGAGCAGTACTTC.

The chain couples TRBV7-2 to TRBJ2-3; 9 nucleotides align to TRBD2. This CDR3 spans 18 amino acids. The V and J ends lost 1 base and 1 base, in that order; junction bases with no gene match: 9. Per germline, CDR1 SGHTA and CDR2 FQGNSA. CDR3 coding DNA: TGTGCCAGCAGCTTAGGGCTAGCGGGACCCCTCGGCACAGATACGCAGTATTTT. Translation: CASSLGLAGPLGTDTQYF.

The chain recombines TRBV11-2 with TRBJ2-2; TRBD2 aligns across 14 bases. The CDR3 has 18 residues. Looked up from germline, CDR1 is SGHAT and CDR2 is FQNNGV. J gave up 5 bases and V 3 bases, and 8 bases lay outside the gene matches. The CDR3 is CASSFGLAGGPMTGELFF. CDR3 nucleotide sequence: TGTGCCAGCAGCTTCGGACTAGCGGGGGGCCCGATGACCGGGGAGCTGTTTTTT.

This rearrangement joins TRBV7-9 to TRBJ1-2; TRBD1 matches 7 bases. The CDR3 runs to 17 residues. In germline, CDR1 is SEHNR, CDR2 FQNEAQ (reference sequence). V lost 4 bases, J lost 3 bases, and 14 bases stayed unmatched. The CDR3 DNA sequence: TGTGCCAGCAGCTCGGACAGGCCAGATTACATTTACTATGGCTACACCTTC. Protein product: CASSSDRPDYIYYGYTF.

The gene calls are TRBV15 and TRBJ1-1; the D gene is possibly TRBD1 (5 bases). Trimming removed 6 bases from V and 4 bases from J, with 12 bases in between. The CDR3 consists of 13 residues. Germline loops: CDR1 LNHNV, CDR2 YYDKDF (reference sequence). CDR3 protein: CATRTDMATEAFF. Written as DNA, the CDR3 is TGTGCCACCAGGACGGACATGGCCACTGAAGCTTTCTTT.

The rearrangement uses TRBV27 and TRBJ2-3; 10 bases line up with TRBD1. From germline, CDR1 is MNHEY and CDR2 SMNVEV (reference sequence). V was pared by 5 bases and J by 6 bases, with 8 bases of the junction left unmatched. The CDR3 loop spans 15 amino acids. The CDR3 here is CASSNRQGAMDTQYF. The CDR3 nucleotides are TGTGCCAGCAGTAATAGACAGGGGGCAATGGATACGCAGTATTTT.

Notes on this clone: This CDR3 is also generated by other DNA sequences in the sample. The CDR3 nucleotides are TGTGCCAGCTCACTGGGACAGGGCGCCTACGAGCAGTACTTC. As protein: CASSLGQGAYEQYF. The chain combines TRBV18 with TRBJ2-7, with 9 bases that match TRBD1. The trim removed 4 bases at V and 2 bases at J, leaving 3 bases unmatched. The CDR3 has 14 residues. Germline V lookup: CDR1 KGHSH, CDR2 LQKENI.

The V gene is TRBV4-3, the J gene TRBJ2-7; 9 bases align to TRBD1. The CDR3 spans 16 residues. V was pared by 1 base and J by 4 bases, with 8 bases of the junction left unmatched. Per the germline V gene, CDR1 is LGHNA and CDR2 is YSLEER. CDR3 sequence: CASSQGDRGIGYEQYF. CDR3 in DNA: TGCGCCAGCAGCCAAGGTGACAGGGGGATCGGGTACGAGCAGTACTTC.